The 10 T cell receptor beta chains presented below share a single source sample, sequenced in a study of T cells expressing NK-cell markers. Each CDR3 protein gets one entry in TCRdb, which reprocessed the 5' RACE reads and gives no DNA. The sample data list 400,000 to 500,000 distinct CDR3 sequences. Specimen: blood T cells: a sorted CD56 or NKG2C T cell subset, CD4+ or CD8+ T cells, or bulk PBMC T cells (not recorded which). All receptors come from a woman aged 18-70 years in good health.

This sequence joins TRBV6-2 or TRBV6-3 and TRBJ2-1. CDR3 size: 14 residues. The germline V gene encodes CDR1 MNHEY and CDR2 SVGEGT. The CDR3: CASSYGSSYNEQFF.

This CDR3 is CASSPTGRDDTQYF. This chain links TRBV12-3 or TRBV12-4 with TRBJ2-3; the TRBD2 assignment by TCRdb is unverifiable without DNA. The CDR3 length is 14 residues.

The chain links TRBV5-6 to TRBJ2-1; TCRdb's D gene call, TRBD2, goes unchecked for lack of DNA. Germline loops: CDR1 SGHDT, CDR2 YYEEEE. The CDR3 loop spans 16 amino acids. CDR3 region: CASSLAPGLAGNEQFF.

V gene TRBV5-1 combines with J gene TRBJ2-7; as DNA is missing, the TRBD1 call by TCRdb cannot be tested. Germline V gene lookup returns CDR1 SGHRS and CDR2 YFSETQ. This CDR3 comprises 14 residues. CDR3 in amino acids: CASSWGQGAREQYF.

The CDR3 sequence is CASSKNRGPYNEQFF. The rearrangement links TRBV19 to TRBJ2-1; the D call of TRBD1 rests on TCRdb alone, since no DNA is present to check it. The germline V gene encodes CDR1 LNHDA and CDR2 SQIVND (reference sequence). The CDR3 totals 15 residues.

The CDR3 region is CASSSLGTSPVAQFF. This chain connects TRBV7-2 to TRBJ2-1; TCRdb selects TRBD2, and the lack of DNA leaves this call unchecked. The CDR3 consists of 15 residues. Germline V gives CDR1 SGHTA, CDR2 FQGNSA.

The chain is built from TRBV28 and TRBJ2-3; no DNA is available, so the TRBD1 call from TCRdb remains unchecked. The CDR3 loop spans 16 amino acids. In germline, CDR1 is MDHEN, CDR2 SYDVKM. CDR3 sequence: CASSTPKGAGTDTQYF.

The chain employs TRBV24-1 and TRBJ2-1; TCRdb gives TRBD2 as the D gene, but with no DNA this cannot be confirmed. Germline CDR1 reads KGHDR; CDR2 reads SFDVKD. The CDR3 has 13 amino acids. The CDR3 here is CATSDLLAGGRFF.

CDR3 protein: CASSFGLAGWDEQFF. The chain links TRBV7-6 to TRBJ2-1; as DNA is missing, the TRBD2 call by TCRdb cannot be tested. Per germline, CDR1 SGHVS and CDR2 FNYEAQ. The CDR3 spans 15 residues. The variable domain in full, with the rest retrieved from reference TRBV7-6 and TRBJ2-1, is GAGVSQSPRYKVTKRGQDVALRCDPISGHVSLYWYRQALGQGPEFLTYFNYEAQQDKSGLPNDRFSAERPEGSISTLTIQRTEQRDSAMYRCASSFGLAGWDEQFFGPGTRLTVL.

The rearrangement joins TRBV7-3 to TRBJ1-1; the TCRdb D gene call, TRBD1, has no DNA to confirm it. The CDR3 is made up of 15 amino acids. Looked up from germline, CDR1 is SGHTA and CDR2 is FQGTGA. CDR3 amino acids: CASSPLVRLNTEAFF.